This T cell receptor (beta chain) was documented in a study of monozygotic twins with inflammatory bowel disease. TCRdb processed the 5' RACE reads again and assigns one entry to each CDR3 protein, with no DNA. Here the sample table reports more than 300,000 distinct CDR3 sequences. The sequencing sample was made of blood. The TCR was taken from a human donor with ulcerative colitis or Crohn's disease, or a healthy co-twin of an affected twin (not recorded which).

CDR3: CASRREGAGNTIYF. The chain combines TRBV5-1 with TRBJ1-3. The CDR3 length is 14 residues. Germline V gives CDR1 SGHRS, CDR2 YFSETQ.